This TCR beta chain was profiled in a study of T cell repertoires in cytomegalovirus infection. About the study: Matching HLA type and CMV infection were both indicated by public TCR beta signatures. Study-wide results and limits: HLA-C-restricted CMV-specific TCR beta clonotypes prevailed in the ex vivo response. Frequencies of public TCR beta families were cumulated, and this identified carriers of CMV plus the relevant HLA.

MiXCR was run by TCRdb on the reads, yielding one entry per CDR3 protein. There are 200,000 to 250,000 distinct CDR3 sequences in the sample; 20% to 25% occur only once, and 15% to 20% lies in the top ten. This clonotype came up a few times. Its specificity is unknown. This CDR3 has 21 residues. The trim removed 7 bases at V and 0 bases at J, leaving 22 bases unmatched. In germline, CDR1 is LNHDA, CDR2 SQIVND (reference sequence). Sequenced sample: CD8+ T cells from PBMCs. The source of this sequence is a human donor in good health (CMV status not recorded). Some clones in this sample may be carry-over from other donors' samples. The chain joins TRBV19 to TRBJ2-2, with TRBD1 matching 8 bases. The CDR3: CASNGHFPGTGLIPNTGELFF. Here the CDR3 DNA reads TGTGCCAGTAATGGGCACTTCCCCGGGACAGGCCTGATCCCGAACACCGGGGAGCTGTTTTTT.